This paragraph reports one T cell receptor beta chain. This CDR3 has 15 amino acids. The germline gives CDR1 SGHRS, CDR2 YFSETQ. Trimming stripped 4 bases from V and 1 base from J, with 14 bases between. The sample comes from a study of control samples from healthy donors and cancer patients. Profiling relied on immunoSEQ multiplex PCR, and the TCRdb table lists in-frame clones only, not all of them. The table includes tens of thousands of clones, about 89% detected once. The source of this sequence is a woman aged 45-60 years with head and neck cancer. The specimen sequenced was PBMCs. This rearrangement joins TRBV5-1 to TRBJ1-1; D is possibly TRBD1 (5 bases). The CDR3 here is CASSLRPGQNTEAFF. DNA of the CDR3: TGCGCCAGCAGCCTGCGACCCGGACAGAACACTGAAGCTTTCTTT.